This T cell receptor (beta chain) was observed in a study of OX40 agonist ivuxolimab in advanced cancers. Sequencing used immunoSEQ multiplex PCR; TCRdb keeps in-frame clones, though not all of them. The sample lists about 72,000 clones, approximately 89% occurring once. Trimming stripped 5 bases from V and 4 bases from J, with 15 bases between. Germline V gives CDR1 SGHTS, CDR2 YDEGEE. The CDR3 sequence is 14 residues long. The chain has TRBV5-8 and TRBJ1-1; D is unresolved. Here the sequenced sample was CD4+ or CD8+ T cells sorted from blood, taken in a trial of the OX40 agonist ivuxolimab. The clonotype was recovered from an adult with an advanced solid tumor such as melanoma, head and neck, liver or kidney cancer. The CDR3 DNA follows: TGTGCCAGCAGAAGTATATCGGCAAGCACTGAAGCTTTCTTT. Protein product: CASRSISASTEAFF.